The present T cell receptor (beta chain) was sequenced within a study of T-cell reconstitution after alpha-beta-depleted transplantation in children. General observations from the study: A year had passed since transplant, and T-cell counts and diversity by then came mostly from newly produced T cells. Reported findings indicate that, about two months after transplant, alpha-beta T cells came from several hundred expanded clones, which were derived from non-depleted graft cells. For some patients, TCRbeta diversity was high at day 60 because of recipient T cells and thymic progenitors that survived.

On this clonotype itself: Its matching antigen is unknown.

It was with unique molecular identifiers that the TCRbeta library was prepared. MiXCR, applied by TCRdb to the PCR reads, yields one record per CDR3 protein. The sample lists a few hundred thousand distinct CDR3 sequences, roughly 27% occurring once. J was trimmed by 2 bases and V by 0 bases; bases with no gene match: 5. The CDR3 spans 15 residues. Germline assignment: CDR1 SGHRS and CDR2 YFSETQ. The sequence derives from a boy under two years old with Wiskott-Aldrich syndrome, due to receive a stem cell transplant. This sample comprised PBMCs, obtained before TCRalphabeta/CD19-depleted stem cell transplant. The chain carries TRBV5-1 and TRBJ2-7, with 7 positions matching TRBD2. CDR3 DNA sequence: TGCGCCAGCAGCTTGGCGCCGCGGGAGACCTACGAGCAGTACTTC. This sequence encodes CASSLAPRETYEQYF.